This T cell receptor beta chain was identified in a study of T-cell memory formation after mild COVID-19 (dated by TCRdb to the early 2020s). Looking at the study overall: TCR sequence clusters from the two donors were largely donor specific. Longitudinal TCRalpha and TCRbeta repertoire sequencing tracked T-cell clones expanding and contracting after mild COVID-19 in two donors. The cohort was made up of two young adult volunteers, one female and one male, who were previously healthy.

This clonotype was observed a handful of times. The specificity of this receptor is unknown. Base qualities are missing; no much larger clone stands one base away. Ficoll-Paque density gradient centrifugation was the method used to isolate PBMCs. The instrument given in TCRdb is Illumina NovaSeq 6000. Using 5'RACE with constant-segment primers, TCRalpha and TCRbeta cDNA libraries were constructed, with sample barcodes and unique molecular identifiers added in the process. RNA was extracted from every sample with Trizol reagent. Library amplification was performed in two PCR steps, and a second sample barcode and Illumina TruSeq adapters were introduced in the second step. Sequencing of the libraries was done on an Illumina NovaSeq, producing 2 x 150 bp paired-end reads. The paper's processing steps were these. Demultiplexing of reads and collapsing into UMI-guided consensus sequences were performed with migec v1.2.7. With mixcr v2.1.11, UMI consensuses were aligned to TRA and TRB V and J templates and assembled into clonotypes. A clonotype was counted as expanded or contracted only if both edgeR and NoisET called the change significant, with noise models trained on biological replicates. For edgeR calls, the thresholds were a false discovery rate-adjusted p below 0.01 and a log2 fold-change of 1. PCA with hierarchical clustering of max-normalized trajectories of the 1000 most abundant clonotypes was used as exploratory dynamics analysis. Separately sequenced CD4+ and CD8+ repertoires were used to assign a CD4 or CD8 phenotype to each responding clone. Starting from the raw public reads, TCRdb applied fastp trimming at Q25, assembled clones with MiXCR and retained in-frame beta chains. Rows are unified per CDR3 protein, each entry keeping the most common DNA and genes. These V and J calls are TCRdb output, not the study's own analysis. In this sample the table shows just under 150,000 distinct CDR3 sequences, about 6% of which occur a single time. Of the sample, approximately 2.2% falls within the top ten clones.

CDR1 SGHRS and CDR2 YFSETQ are derived from the germline V gene. From cysteine to phenylalanine, the CDR3 is 13 amino acids long. Just CDR3 DNA is preserved here, 39 bases in frame from base 1. The V end gives up 4 bases and the J end 5 bases, leaving 6 bases in the junction not matched to a gene. Beyond this particular receptor, the publication reports: From day 15 to 85, contracting clones showed balanced CD4/CD8 phenotypes, whereas a second wave of clones that expanded from day 15 to 37 leaned towards CD4+. Whether the second-wave clones peaking on day 37 were SARS-CoV-2 specific was not confirmed. The study included only a couple of mild cases, and larger cohorts that include severe cases with pre-infection samples were judged to be necessary. Some responding clones were detected in pre-infection memory, suggesting pre-existing cross-reactive memory T cells joined the SARS-CoV-2 response. Contracting CD4+ clones were found mainly in CM and EM memory subsets, while CD8+ clones were enriched in EMRA.

Sequences were obtained from PBMCs or a T cell subset sorted from them (not recorded which). The chain joins TRBV5-1 to TRBJ2-7; TRBD1 matches 7 bases in the middle. This receptor was taken from an adult woman who had mild COVID-19 (a few samples of this study predate the infection). The sample titles of this study are shuffled in the database, so cell type and time point are left out; the donor was told from shared clones. The nucleotide sequence is TGCGCCAGCAGCACTACAGGGGTGGACGAGCAGTACTTC. Translated, this gives CASSTTGVDEQYF.